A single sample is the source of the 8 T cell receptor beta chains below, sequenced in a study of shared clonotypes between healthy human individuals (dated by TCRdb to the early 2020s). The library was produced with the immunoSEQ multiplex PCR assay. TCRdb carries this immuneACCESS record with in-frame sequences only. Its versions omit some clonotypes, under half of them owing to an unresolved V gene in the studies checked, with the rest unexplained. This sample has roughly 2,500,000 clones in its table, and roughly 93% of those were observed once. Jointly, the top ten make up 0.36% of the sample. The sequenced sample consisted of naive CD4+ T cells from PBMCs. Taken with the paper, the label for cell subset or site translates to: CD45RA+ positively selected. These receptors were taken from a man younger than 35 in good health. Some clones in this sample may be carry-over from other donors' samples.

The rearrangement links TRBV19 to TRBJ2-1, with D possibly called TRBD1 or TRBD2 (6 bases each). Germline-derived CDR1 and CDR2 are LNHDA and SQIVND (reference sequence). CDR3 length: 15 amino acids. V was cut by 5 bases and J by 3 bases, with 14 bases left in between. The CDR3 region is CASSPGGLLYNEQFF. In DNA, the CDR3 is TGTGCCAGTAGTCCCGGGGGCCTTCTCTACAATGAGCAGTTCTTC.

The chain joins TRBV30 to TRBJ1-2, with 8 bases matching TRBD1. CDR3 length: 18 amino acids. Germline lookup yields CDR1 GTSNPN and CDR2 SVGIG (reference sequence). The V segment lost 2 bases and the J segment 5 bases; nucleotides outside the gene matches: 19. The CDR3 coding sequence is TGTGCCTGGAGTTTCTCGGGACCCGGAATCAGGGGGCTTTATGGCTACACCTTC. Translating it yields CAWSFSGPGIRGLYGYTF.

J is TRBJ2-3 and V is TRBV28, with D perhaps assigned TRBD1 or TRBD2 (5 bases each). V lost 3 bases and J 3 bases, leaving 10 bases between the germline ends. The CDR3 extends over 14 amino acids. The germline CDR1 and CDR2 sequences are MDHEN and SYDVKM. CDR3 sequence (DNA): TGTGCCAGCAGTTTGGGGACGACAACAGATACGCAGTATTTT. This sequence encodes CASSLGTTTDTQYF.

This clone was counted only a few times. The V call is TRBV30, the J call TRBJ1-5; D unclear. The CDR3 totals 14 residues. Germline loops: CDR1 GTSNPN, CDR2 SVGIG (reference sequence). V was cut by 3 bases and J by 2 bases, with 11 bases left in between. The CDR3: CAWRAPPGNQPQHF. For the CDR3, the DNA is TGTGCCTGGAGAGCTCCCCCGGGCAATCAGCCCCAGCATTTT.

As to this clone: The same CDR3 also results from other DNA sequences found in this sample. The CDR3: CASSPKGLAGGNEQFF. CDR3 DNA: TGTGCCAGCAGCCCGAAGGGACTAGCGGGAGGAAATGAGCAGTTCTTC. The chain employs TRBV7-2 and TRBJ2-1; 15 positions match TRBD2. The germline V gene has CDR1 SGHTA and CDR2 FQGNSA. The CDR3 extends over 16 amino acids. V was clipped by 5 bases and J by 7 bases; unmatched bases: 6.

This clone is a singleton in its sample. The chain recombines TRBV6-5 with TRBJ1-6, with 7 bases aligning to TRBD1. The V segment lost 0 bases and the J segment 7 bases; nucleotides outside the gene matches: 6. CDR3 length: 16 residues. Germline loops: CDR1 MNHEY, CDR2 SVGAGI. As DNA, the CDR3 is TGTGCCAGCAGTTACTCCAGGGGGGAAACCAATTCACCCCTCCACTTT. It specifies CASSYSRGETNSPLHF.

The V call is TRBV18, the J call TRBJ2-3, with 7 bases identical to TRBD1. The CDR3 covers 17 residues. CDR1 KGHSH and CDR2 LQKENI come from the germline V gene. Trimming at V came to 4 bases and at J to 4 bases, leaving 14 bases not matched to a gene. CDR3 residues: CASSLSTTGAESDTQYF. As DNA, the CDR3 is TGTGCCAGCTCACTTTCCACAACAGGGGCCGAGTCAGATACGCAGTATTTT.

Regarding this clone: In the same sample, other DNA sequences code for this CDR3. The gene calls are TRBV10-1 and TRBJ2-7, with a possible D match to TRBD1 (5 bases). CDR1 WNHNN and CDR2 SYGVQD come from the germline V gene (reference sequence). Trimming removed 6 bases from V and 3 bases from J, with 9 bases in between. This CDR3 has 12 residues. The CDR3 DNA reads TGCGCCAGCAGCGGACAAGGCTACGAGCAGTACTTC. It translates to CASSGQGYEQYF.